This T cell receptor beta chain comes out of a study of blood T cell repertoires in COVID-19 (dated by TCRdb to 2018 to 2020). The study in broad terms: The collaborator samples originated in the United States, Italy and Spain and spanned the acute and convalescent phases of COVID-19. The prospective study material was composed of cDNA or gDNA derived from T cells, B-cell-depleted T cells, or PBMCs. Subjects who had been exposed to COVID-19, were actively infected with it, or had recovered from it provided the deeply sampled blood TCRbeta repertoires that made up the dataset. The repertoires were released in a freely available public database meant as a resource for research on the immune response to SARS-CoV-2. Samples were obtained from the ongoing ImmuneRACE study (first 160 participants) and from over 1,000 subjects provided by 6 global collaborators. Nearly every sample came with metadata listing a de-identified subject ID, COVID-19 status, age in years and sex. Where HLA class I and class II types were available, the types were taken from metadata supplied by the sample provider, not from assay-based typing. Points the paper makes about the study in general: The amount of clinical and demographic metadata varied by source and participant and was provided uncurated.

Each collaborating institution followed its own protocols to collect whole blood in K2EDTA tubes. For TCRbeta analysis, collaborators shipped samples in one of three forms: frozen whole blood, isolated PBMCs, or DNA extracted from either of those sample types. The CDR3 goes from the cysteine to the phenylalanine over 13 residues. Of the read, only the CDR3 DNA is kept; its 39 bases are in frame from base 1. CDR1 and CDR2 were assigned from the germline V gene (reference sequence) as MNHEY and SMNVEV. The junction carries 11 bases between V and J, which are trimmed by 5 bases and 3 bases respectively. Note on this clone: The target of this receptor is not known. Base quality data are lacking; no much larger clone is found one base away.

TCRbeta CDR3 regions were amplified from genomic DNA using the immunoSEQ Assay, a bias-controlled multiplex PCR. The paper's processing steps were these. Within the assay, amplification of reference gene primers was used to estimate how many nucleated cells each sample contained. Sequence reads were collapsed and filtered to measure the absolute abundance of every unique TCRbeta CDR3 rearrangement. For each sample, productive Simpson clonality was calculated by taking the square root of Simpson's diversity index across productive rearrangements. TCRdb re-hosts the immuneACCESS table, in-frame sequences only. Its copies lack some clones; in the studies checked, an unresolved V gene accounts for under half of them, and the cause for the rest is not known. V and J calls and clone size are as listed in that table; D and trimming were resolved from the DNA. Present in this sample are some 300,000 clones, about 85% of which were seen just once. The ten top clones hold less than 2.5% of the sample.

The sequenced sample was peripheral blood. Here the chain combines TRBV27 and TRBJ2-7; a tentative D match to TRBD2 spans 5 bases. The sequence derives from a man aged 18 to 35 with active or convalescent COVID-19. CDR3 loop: CASSPSDFYEQYF. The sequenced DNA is TGTGCCAGCAGTCCCTCGGACTTCTACGAGCAGTACTTC.